This T cell receptor (beta chain) was sequenced in a study of T cells expressing NK-cell markers (dated by TCRdb to 2018 to 2020). With respect to the entire study: Three sorted T-cell subsets (CD3+CD56+NKG2C+, CD3+CD56+NKG2C- and CD3+CD56-NKG2C+) from fewer than 10 donors had their TCR beta-chain repertoires profiled. Sequencing of the libraries produced 2 x 150 bp reads on Illumina HiSeq 2000/2500, MiSeq or NextSeq. Among the eight sequenced donors, seven were HCMV-seropositive and one was HCMV-seronegative. The eight sequenced donors were randomly selected healthy volunteers, three men and five women. Points the paper makes about the study in general: Whether the expanded NKG2C-expressing T cell clones were specific for HCMV antigens remained unclear. Those dominant clonotypes were again the most abundant among CD3+CD56-NKG2C+ cells in a few donors, at roughly 25-60.1%. In several donors, the dominant CD3+CD56+NKG2C+ clonotypes were among the top 10 CD8+ clonotypes and accounted for roughly 1.0-8% of CD8+ T cells.

HCMV-specific IgG was detected in serum with a commercial ELISA kit to determine HCMV serostatus. Ficoll density gradient centrifugation was used to isolate peripheral blood mononuclear cells from blood. Sequencing was carried out with an Illumina HiSeq 2000. The TCR beta cDNA libraries were made using 5'RACE template switching, a step that added both a universal primer site and unique molecular identifiers. cDNA synthesis was primed from the TCR beta constant segment and was followed by two successive PCR amplification steps. The original pipeline was this. MIGEC handled demultiplexing of the reads and grouping by UMI, while MiTCR was used to assemble and quantify clonotypes. Only TCR cDNA sequences supported by at least two reads were kept to exclude erroneous sequences. The tcR package was used for downstream repertoire analysis, and clonotypes were matched between fractions using CDR3 nucleotide sequence together with V segment. VDJmatch was used to annotate antigen specificity against VDJdb, with one amino acid substitution in CDR3 allowed. TCRdb reprocessed the public reads and reports one entry per CDR3 protein sequence, without DNA. These V and J calls originate from TCRdb's pipeline instead of the authors' own analysis. The sample's records list some 340,000 distinct CDR3 sequences. The ten most abundant clones make up around 5% of the sample.

About this clonotype itself: The specificity of this receptor is unknown.

The CDR3 runs 17 amino acids, cysteine and phenylalanine included. The DNA is not on file. The germline V gene provides CDR1 SGHAT and CDR2 FQNNGV. The chain couples TRBV11-2 to TRBJ2-3; no DNA is available, so the TRBD2 call from TCRdb remains unchecked. The TCR sequence derives from a man aged 18-70 years in good health. What was sequenced was blood T cells: a sorted CD56 or NKG2C T cell subset, CD4+ or CD8+ T cells, or bulk PBMC T cells (not recorded which). The CDR3 region reads CASSLRTSGGAADTQYF.